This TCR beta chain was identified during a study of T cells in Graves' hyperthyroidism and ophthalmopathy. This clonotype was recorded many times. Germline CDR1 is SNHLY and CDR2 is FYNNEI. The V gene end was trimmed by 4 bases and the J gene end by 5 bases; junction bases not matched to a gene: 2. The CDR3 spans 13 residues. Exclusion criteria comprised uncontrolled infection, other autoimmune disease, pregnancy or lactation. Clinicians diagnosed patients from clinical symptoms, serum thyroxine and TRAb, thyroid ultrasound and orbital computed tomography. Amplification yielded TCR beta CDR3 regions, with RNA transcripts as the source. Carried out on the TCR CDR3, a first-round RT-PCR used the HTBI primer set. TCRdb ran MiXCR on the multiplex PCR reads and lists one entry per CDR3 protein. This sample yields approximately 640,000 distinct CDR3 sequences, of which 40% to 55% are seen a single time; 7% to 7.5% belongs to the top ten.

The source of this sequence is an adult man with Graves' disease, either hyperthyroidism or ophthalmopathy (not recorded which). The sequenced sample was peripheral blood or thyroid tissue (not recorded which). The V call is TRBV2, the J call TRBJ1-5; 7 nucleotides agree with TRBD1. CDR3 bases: TGTGCCAGCAGTGCGACAGGGCATCAGCCCCAGCATTTT. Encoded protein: CASSATGHQPQHF. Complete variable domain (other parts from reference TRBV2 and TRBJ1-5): EPEVTQTPSHQVTQMGQEVILRCVPISNHLYFYWYRQILGQKVEFLVSFYNNEISEKSEIFDDQFSVERPDGSNFTLKIRSTKLEDSAMYFCASSATGHQPQHFGDGTRLSIL.